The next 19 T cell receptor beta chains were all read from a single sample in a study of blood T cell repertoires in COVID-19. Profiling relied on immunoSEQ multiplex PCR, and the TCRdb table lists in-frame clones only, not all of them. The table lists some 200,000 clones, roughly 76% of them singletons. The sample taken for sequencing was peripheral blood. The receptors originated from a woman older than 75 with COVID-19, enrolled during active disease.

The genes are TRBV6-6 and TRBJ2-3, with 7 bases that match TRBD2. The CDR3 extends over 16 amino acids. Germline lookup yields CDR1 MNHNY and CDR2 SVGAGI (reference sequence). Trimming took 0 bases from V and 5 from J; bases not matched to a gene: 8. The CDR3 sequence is CASSYSSSGALDTQYF. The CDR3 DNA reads TGTGCCAGCAGTTACTCCTCGAGCGGGGCCCTAGATACGCAGTATTTT.

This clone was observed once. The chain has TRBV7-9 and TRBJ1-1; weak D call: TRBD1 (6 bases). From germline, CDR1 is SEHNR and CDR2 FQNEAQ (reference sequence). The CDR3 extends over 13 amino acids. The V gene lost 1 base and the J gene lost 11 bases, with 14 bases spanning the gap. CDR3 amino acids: CASSLDGDKLAFF. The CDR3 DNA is TGTGCCAGCAGCTTAGACGGGGACAAACTGGCTTTCTTT.

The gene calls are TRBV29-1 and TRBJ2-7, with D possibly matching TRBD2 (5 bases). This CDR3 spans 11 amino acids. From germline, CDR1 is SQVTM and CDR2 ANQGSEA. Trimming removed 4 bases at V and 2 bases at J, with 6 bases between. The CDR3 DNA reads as TGCAGCGTTGGGACTCCCTACGAGCAGTACTTC. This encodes CSVGTPYEQYF.

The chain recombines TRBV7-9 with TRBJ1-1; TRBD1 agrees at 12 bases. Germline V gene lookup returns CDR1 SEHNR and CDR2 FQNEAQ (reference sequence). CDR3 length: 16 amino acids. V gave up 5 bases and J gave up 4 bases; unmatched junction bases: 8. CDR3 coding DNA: TGTGCCAGCAGCCGGGACAGGGGGCAGGGGAGCACTGAAGCTTTCTTT. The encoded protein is CASSRDRGQGSTEAFF.

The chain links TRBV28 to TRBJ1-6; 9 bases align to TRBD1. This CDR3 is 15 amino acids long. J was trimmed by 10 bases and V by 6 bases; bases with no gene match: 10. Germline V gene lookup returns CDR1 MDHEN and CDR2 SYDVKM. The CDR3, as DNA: TGTGCCAGCAGAACCAACAGGGGGCGAAAATCACCCCTCCACTTT. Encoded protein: CASRTNRGRKSPLHF.

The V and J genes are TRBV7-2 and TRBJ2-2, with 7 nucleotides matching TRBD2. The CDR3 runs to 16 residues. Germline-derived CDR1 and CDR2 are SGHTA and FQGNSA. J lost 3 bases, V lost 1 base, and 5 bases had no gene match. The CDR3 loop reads CASSLGGRLYTGELFF. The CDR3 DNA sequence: TGTGCCAGCAGCTTAGGCGGGAGACTTTACACCGGGGAGCTGTTTTTT.

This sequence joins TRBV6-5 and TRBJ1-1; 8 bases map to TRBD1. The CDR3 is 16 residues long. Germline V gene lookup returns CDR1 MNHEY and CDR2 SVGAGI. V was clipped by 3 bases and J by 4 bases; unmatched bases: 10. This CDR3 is CASSYPRTGKSTEAFF. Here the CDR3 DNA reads TGTGCCAGCAGTTATCCCCGGACAGGGAAATCCACTGAAGCTTTCTTT.

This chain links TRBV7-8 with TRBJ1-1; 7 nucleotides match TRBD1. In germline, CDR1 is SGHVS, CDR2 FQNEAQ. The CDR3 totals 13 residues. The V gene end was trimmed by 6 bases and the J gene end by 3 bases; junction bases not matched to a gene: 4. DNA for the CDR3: TGTGCCAGCAGTTCTGGGACAGACACTGAAGCTTTCTTT. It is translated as CASSSGTDTEAFF.

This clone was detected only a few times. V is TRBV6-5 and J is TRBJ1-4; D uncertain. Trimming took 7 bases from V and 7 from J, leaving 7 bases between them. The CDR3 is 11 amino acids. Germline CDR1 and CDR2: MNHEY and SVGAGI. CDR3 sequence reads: CASMSFEKLFF. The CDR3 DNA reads TGTGCCAGCATGAGCTTTGAAAAACTGTTTTTT.

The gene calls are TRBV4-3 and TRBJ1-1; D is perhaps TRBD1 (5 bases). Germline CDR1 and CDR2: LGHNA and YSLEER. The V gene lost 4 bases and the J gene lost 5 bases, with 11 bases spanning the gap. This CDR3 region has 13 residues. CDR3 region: CASSPLKGTEAFF. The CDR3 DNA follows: TGCGCCAGCAGCCCTTTGAAGGGGACTGAAGCTTTCTTT.

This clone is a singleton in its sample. The DNA for the CDR3 is TGTGCCAGCAGCTTGGGGGAAAGGGGTCTGACTAACTATGGCTACACCTTC. Amino acids: CASSLGERGLTNYGYTF. This rearrangement joins TRBV5-6 to TRBJ1-2; maybe TRBD1 (5 bases). The CDR3 sequence is 17 residues long. With 0 bases removed from V and 0 bases from J, the gap between germline ends came to 15 bases. Germline V gene lookup returns CDR1 SGHDT and CDR2 YYEEEE.

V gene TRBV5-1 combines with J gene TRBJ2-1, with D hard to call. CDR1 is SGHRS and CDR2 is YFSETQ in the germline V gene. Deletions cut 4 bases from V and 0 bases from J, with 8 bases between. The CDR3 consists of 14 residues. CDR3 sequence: CASSGGTSYNEQFF. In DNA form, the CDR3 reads TGCGCCAGCAGCGGCGGAACCTCCTACAATGAGCAGTTCTTC.

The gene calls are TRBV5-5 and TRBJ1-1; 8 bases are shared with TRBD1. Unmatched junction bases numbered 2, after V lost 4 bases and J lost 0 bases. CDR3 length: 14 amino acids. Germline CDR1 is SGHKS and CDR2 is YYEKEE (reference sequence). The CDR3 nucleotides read TGTGCCAGCAGCAGACAGGGGATGAACACTGAAGCTTTCTTT. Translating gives CASSRQGMNTEAFF.

The CDR3 DNA reads as TGTGCCAGCAGCGTAGGTCCAGATTCACCCCTCCACTTT. It specifies CASSVGPDSPLHF. The chain couples TRBV9 to TRBJ1-6; D gene uncertain. Germline lookup yields CDR1 SGDLS and CDR2 YYNGEE. Trimming removed 0 bases from V and 8 bases from J, with 6 bases in between. The CDR3 consists of 13 residues.

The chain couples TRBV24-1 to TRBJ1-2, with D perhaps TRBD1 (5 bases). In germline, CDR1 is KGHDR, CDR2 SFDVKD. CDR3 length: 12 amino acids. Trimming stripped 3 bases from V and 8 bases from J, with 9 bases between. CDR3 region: CATSDLRQGYTF. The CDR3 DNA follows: TGTGCCACCAGTGATCTACGACAGGGCTACACCTTC.

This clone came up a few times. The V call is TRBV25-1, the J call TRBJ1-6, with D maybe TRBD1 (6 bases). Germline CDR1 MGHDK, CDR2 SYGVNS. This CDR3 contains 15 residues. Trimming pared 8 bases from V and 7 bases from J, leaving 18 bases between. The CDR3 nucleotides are TGTGCCAGCCGAGCCGTAACAGGGCGGAATTCACCCCTCCACTTT. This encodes CASRAVTGRNSPLHF.

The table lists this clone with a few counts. The CDR3 DNA sequence: TGTGCCAGCAGCGCGACTAGCGGGAGGGCCTGGGAGACCCAGTACTTC. Its translation: CASSATSGRAWETQYF. The chain has TRBV7-2 and TRBJ2-5; 14 bases are a match to TRBD2. This CDR3 is built from 16 residues. The V gene end was trimmed by 5 bases and the J gene end by 5 bases; junction bases not matched to a gene: 7. The germline gives CDR1 SGHTA, CDR2 FQGNSA. The full variable domain, completed using reference TRBV7-2 and TRBJ2-5, is GAGVSQSPSNKVTEKGKDVELRCDPISGHTALYWYRQSLGQGLEFLIYFQGNSAPDKSGLPSDRFSAERTGGSVSTLTIQRTQQEDSAVYLCASSATSGRAWETQYFGPGTRLLVL.

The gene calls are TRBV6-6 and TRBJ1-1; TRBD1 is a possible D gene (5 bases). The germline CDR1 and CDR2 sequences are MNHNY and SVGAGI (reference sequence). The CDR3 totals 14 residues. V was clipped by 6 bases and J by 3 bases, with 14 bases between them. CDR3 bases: TGTGCCAGCAGACGCGGACAAGACGACACTGAAGCTTTCTTT. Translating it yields CASRRGQDDTEAFF.

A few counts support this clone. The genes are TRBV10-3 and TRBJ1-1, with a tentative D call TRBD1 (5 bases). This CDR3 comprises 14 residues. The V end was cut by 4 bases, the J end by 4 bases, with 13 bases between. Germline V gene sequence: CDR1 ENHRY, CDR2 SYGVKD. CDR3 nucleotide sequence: TGTGCCATCAGTGTCGGAGGGGTGGGCACTGAAGCTTTCTTT. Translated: CAISVGGVGTEAFF.